Listed here is a single T cell receptor beta chain. Its antigen is undetermined. A junction end diverges from the germline sequence, so it may reflect a read error. These data belong to a study of cytomegalovirus exposure and HLA in healthy donors. Healthy people donating bone marrow made up the donors. Researchers ran the PCR with 60 Vbeta and 13 Jbeta primers. Measured with immunoSEQ multiplex PCR; TCRdb has only the in-frame clones, and not every one. The sample holds 95,000 to 150,000 clones, 65% to 80% seen once. Germline V gene data show CDR1 as SGHNT and CDR2 as YYREEE (reference sequence). The CDR3 is 14 residues long. General study points: Association of a missense DCLRE1C variant with TCR beta V- and J-gene trimming was reported in a later analysis. Specificity for CMV antigens was confirmed in vitro for three of the CMV-associated chains.

The receptor comes from a man between 18 and 29 years old in good health and CMV-seropositive. This chain uses TRBV5-4 with TRBJ1-1; no clear D gene. The material sequenced was PBMCs. In DNA form, the CDR3 reads TGTGCCGGCAGCCCGACTAAAATGAACACTGAAGCTTTCTTT. The encoded protein is CAGSPTKMNTEAFF.